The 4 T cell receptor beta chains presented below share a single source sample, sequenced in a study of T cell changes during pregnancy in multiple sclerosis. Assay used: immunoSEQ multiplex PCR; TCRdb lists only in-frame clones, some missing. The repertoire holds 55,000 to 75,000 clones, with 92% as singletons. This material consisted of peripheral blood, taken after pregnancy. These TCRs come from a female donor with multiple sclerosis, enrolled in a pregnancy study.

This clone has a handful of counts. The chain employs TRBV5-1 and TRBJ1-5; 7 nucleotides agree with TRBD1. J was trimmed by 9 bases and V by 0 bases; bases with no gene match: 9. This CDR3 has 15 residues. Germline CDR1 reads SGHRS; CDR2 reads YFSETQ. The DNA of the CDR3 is TGCGCCAGCAGCTTGGAAGCAGGGGGAGAGACGCCCCAGCATTTT. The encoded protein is CASSLEAGGETPQHF.

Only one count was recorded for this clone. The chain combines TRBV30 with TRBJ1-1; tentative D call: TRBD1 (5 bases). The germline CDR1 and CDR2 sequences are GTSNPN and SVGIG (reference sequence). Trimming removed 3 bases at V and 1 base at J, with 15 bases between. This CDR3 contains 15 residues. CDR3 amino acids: CAWSLISQGNTEAFF. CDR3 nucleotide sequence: TGTGCCTGGAGCCTAATATCCCAGGGGAACACTGAAGCTTTCTTT.

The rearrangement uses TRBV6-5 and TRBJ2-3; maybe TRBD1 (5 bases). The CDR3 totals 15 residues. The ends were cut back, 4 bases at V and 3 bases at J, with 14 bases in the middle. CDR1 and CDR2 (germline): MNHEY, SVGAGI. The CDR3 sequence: CASSLGASVTDTQYF. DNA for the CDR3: TGTGCCAGCAGTTTAGGGGCAAGTGTAACAGATACGCAGTATTTT.

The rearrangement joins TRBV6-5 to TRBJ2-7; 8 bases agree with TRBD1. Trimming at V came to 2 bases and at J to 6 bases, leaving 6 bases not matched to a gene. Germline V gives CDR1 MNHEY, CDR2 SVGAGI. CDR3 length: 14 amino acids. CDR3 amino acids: CASSYPSGGGEQYF. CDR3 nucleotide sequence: TGTGCCAGCAGTTACCCCTCAGGGGGCGGCGAGCAGTACTTC.